This T cell receptor (beta chain) was identified during a study of tumor and adjacent non-tumor tissue in lung cancer. At the level of the study: Patients comprised 12 adenocarcinoma, 2 squamous cell carcinoma and 1 small cell lung cancer.

No cell sorting was done before RNA was extracted from the tissue. The CDR3 has 16 amino acids. Germline V gives CDR1 SGHRS, CDR2 YFSETQ. Regarding this clonotype: The antigen is not known. At one of its ends the junction is not consistent with the germline gene, which may arise from a read error.

Overall study results and limits: Tumor TCR diversity, when higher, was linked to shorter survival. Compared with tumor, normal lung showed significantly lower TCR diversity. Top 100 clones took a larger repertoire share in normal lung.

Three rounds of nested PCR, following a modified ARM-PCR protocol, produced the TCRbeta library. TCRdb fed the multiplex PCR reads into MiXCR, producing one record per CDR3 protein. The sample lists roughly 93,000 distinct CDR3 sequences, 65% to 75% occurring once. This TCR came from a man in his fifties or sixties with non-small cell lung cancer. Sequenced input: lung tumor tissue. The V call is TRBV5-1, the J call TRBJ2-1; 16 nucleotides match TRBD2. CDR3 in DNA: TGCGTCAGCAGCCTGACCGGGACTAGCGGGGGGGAAGAGCAGTTCTTC. Encoded protein: CVSSLTGTSGGEEQFF.